A single sample is the source of the 21 T cell receptor beta chains below, sequenced in a study of tumor-infiltrating lymphocytes in primary liver carcinoma. Production of TCR beta cDNA used approximately 0.45 ug total RNA together with a constant-region primer. Researchers made the TCR beta libraries by running three nested multiplex PCR rounds with slightly modified ARM-PCR. Forward primers for TRBV1-TRBV30 and a C-beta reverse primer served the first two PCR rounds, at about 11 cycles each. One entry per CDR3 protein, called by TCRdb with MiXCR from the multiplex PCR reads. The top ten clones hold 9.3% of a sample with approximately 110,000 distinct CDR3 sequences, roughly 69% of them seen once. Between about 19 and 34 mg of unsorted bulk tissue served as the source from which RNA and DNA were co-extracted. Sequencing input: liver tumor tissue from sampling region 1. Subset of the sample: tumor region T1, superior pole. All receptors derive from an older woman with primary liver carcinoma and hepatitis B virus infection.

Details on this clonotype: Lacking the conserved final phenylalanine or tryptophan, this CDR3 likely reflects a read error. The chain links TRBV7-9 to TRBJ2-5; no reliable D call. CDR1 and CDR2 (germline): SEHNR, FQNEAQ (reference sequence). V lost 2 bases and J 5 bases, leaving 18 bases between the germline ends. CDR3 length: 16 residues. The CDR3 DNA sequence: TGTGCCAGCAGCTTATTGAGTCAAAGGGTGGTGGAGACCCAGTACTAC. It codes for CASSLLSQRVVETQYY.

The chain combines TRBV11-2 with TRBJ2-3; weak D call: TRBD2 (5 bases). CDR3 size: 13 residues. Looked up from germline, CDR1 is SGHAT and CDR2 is FQNNGV. The CDR3 sequence is CVISLDRGDTQYF. DNA for the CDR3: TGTGTCATCAGCTTAGATCGAGGGGATACGCAGTATTTT.

This clonotype was seen just once. A read error may be the cause here, since a much bigger clone is one base away. J is TRBJ1-6 and V is TRBV6-1, with TRBD1 as a possible D gene (5 bases). The CDR3 length is 16 residues. Germline CDR1 and CDR2: MNHNS and SASEGT. CDR3 region: CASSERGASYNSLLHF. The DNA of the CDR3 is TGTGCCAGCAGTGAACGAGGGGCGTCCTATAATTCACTCCTCCACTTT.

Of note for this clonotype: The junction does not match germline at one end; this may be a read error. V is TRBV12-3 or TRBV12-4 and J is TRBJ2-2, with 8 positions matching TRBD1. The CDR3 sequence is 15 residues long. The CDR3 bases are TGTGTCAGCAGGCACCGGGACAGGAACACCGGGGAGCTATTTTTT. Translating it yields CVSRHRDRNTGELFF.

A note on this clonotype: A read error may account for a junction end that differs from germline. The CDR3 coding sequence is TGCAGCGCACACAGGGGGGGGAGCACAGATGCGCAGTATTTT. It translates to CSAHRGGSTDAQYF. This chain connects TRBV29-1 to TRBJ2-3; D is perhaps TRBD1 (8 bases). CDR1 SQVTM and CDR2 ANQGSEA come from the germline V gene. The CDR3 runs to 14 residues.

V usage is TRBV12-3 or TRBV12-4 and J usage is TRBJ2-2; D is undetermined. V lost 5 bases to trimming and J lost 7 bases, with 20 bases between them. CDR3 length: 16 amino acids. The CDR3 loop is CASSPNSARLDGELFF. The CDR3 coding sequence is TGTGCCAGCAGTCCCAACAGCGCGAGACTGGACGGGGAGCTGTTTTTT.

This clonotype was seen many times. The chain recombines TRBV11-1 with TRBJ2-3; 9 positions agree with TRBD1. J was trimmed by 2 bases and V by 3 bases; bases with no gene match: 6. This CDR3 region has 16 residues. The V gene's germline CDR1 is SGHAT and CDR2 FQDESV (reference sequence). CDR3 bases: TGTGCCAGCAGCTTTAGGGGACAGGGATTCACAGATACGCAGTATTTT. As protein: CASSFRGQGFTDTQYF.

The CDR3 spells CASSLVCGSVSEQFF. DNA of the CDR3: TGTGCCAGCAGCTTAGTGTGCGGGAGTGTGAGTGAACAGTTCTTC. The chain combines TRBV11-2 with TRBJ2-1; TRBD2 aligns across 7 bases. The CDR3 runs to 15 residues. V lost 1 base to trimming and J lost 13 bases; unmatched junction nucleotides: 13. Germline-derived CDR1 and CDR2 are SGHAT and FQNNGV.

Comments on this clonotype: The germline gene is not matched at one end of the junction; a read error may be the cause. The chain employs TRBV28 and TRBJ1-5; D may be TRBD1 (5 bases). Germline lookup yields CDR1 MDHEN and CDR2 SYDVKM. The CDR3 has 12 residues. The chain's CDR3 is CASTSTGPIWYF. For the CDR3, the DNA is TGTGCCAGCACTTCCACGGGACCCATCTGGTATTTT.

About this clonotype: The conserved final phenylalanine or tryptophan is absent from the CDR3, which likely points to a read error. The DNA is omitted, as the CDR3 cannot be located on it reliably, and the CDR3 follows TCRdb's listing. The rearrangement joins TRBV11-2 to TRBJ2-7; TRBD2 is the table's D call, not checked against the DNA. CDR1 and CDR2 (germline): SGHAT, FQNNGV. The CDR3 has 11 residues if both end residues are counted. CDR3 loop: CASSSASSLQY.

The V and J genes are TRBV12-3 or TRBV12-4 and TRBJ1-1, with D possibly TRBD1 on 5 matching bases. The CDR3 has 15 residues. V dropped 7 bases and J dropped 4 bases, with 19 bases sitting between them. This chain's CDR3 is CASTPGGGWATEAFF. CDR3 nucleotide sequence: TGTGCCAGCACCCCGGGGGGGGGATGGGCCACTGAAGCTTTCTTT.

This clonotype was recorded once. A clone one base away is much larger, so this may be a read error. The genes are TRBV6-4 and TRBJ2-2, with a possible D match to TRBD1 (5 bases). Germline assignment: CDR1 MRHNA and CDR2 SNTAGT. The CDR3 has 13 residues. CDR3 DNA: TGTGCCAGCAGTGACTCGGACACCTGGGAGCTGTTTTTT. Amino acid sequence: CASSDSDTWELFF.

A note on this clonotype: Given a much more abundant clone one base away, this may be a read error. The chain uses TRBV29-1 and TRBJ1-1; D is perhaps TRBD1 (6 bases). The CDR3 spans 13 residues. CDR1 is SQVTM and CDR2 is ANQGSEA in the germline V gene. Trimming left V 4 bases short and J 9 bases short, with 18 bases between. CDR3 sequence (DNA): TGCAGCGTTGGCCCCAGGGGAGAAACTAAAGCTTTCTTT. Amino acids: CSVGPRGETKAFF.

The sample holds many counts of this clonotype. This chain connects TRBV14 to TRBJ2-7; 7 nucleotides agree with TRBD2. Looked up from germline, CDR1 is SGHDN and CDR2 is FVKESK. CDR3 size: 17 residues. With V trimmed by 4 bases and J by 3 bases, 15 bases remained unmatched. The CDR3: CASSPELGLDVRYEQYF. CDR3 DNA: TGTGCCAGCAGCCCCGAACTAGGACTAGATGTTCGCTACGAGCAGTACTTC.

This chain's CDR3 is CAWSVQGELFF. In nucleotides, the CDR3 is TGTGCCTGGAGTGTTCAAGGGGAGCTGTTTTTT. The rearrangement uses TRBV30 and TRBJ2-2; D gene uncertain. This CDR3 spans 11 amino acids. Germline V CDR1 and CDR2: GTSNPN, SVGIG (reference sequence). The V end lost 0 bases, the J end lost 8 bases, and 4 bases lay between the germline ends.

Many counts were recorded for this clonotype. This chain links TRBV12-3 or TRBV12-4 with TRBJ1-4; D is unresolved. The CDR3 length is 16 residues. Trimming pared 3 bases from V and 8 bases from J, leaving 19 bases between. The chain's CDR3 is CASSFYGASSGEKLFF. CDR3 nucleotides: TGTGCCAGCAGTTTCTACGGTGCTTCCTCGGGGGAAAAACTGTTTTTT.

On this clonotype itself: The conserved closing phenylalanine or tryptophan is absent in this CDR3, likely reflecting a read error. The chain uses TRBV11-2 and TRBJ2-4; 7 nucleotides match TRBD1. The CDR3 is 16 amino acids. The germline CDR1 and CDR2 sequences are SGHAT and FQNNGV. The CDR3 nucleotides read TGTCCCAGCAGCCCACGGACAGGATTAGCCAAAAGCATTCAGTACCTC. It encodes CPSSPRTGLAKSIQYL.

In its sample, this clonotype was seen a few times. Just one base apart from a much larger clone, this may be a read error. Lacking the conserved final phenylalanine or tryptophan, this CDR3 likely reflects a read error. The V and J genes are TRBV7-8 and TRBJ2-5; 10 positions match TRBD2. This CDR3 is built from 16 residues. Germline V lookup: CDR1 SGHVS, CDR2 FQNEAQ. V lost 5 bases and J lost 7; bases outside the gene matches: 13. The CDR3: CASSHSGLAGVPTQYL. The CDR3 coding sequence is TGTGCCAGCAGCCACTCAGGGCTAGCGGGAGTCCCGACCCAGTACCTC.

About this clonotype: A much more abundant neighbour one base away suggests this may be a read error. The chain links TRBV6-6 to TRBJ1-2; D is unresolved. Germline V lookup: CDR1 MNHNY, CDR2 SVGAGI (reference sequence). The CDR3 sequence is 12 residues long. The DNA for the CDR3 is TGTGTCAGCACCAATTGGGCTGTTGGCTACACCTTC. Its protein is CVSTNWAVGYTF.

On this clonotype itself: The germline gene is not matched at one end of the junction; a read error may be the cause. V is TRBV12-3 or TRBV12-4 and J is TRBJ2-3; D is perhaps TRBD2 (5 bases). The CDR3 contains 14 residues. As DNA, the CDR3 is TGTGTCAGCAGTTTCTCCGGGGGCACAGATACGCAGTATTTT. Translating gives CVSSFSGGTDTQYF.

This chain joins TRBV29-1 and TRBJ2-3, with 9 bases matching TRBD1. This CDR3 region has 17 residues. Germline-derived CDR1 and CDR2 are SQVTM and ANQGSEA. The CDR3 reads CSADWPGQGTNTDTQYF. DNA of the CDR3: TGCAGTGCTGACTGGCCGGGACAGGGAACAAACACAGATACGCAGTATTTT.